Presented here are 26 T cell receptor beta chains from one specimen sequenced in a study of T cells after yellow fever vaccination. TCRdb recomputed calls from the 5' RACE reads with MiXCR, one row per CDR3 protein. The data show 610,000 or so distinct CDR3 sequences, approximately 13% seen once. This specimen was PBMCs, taken on the day of the yellow fever booster vaccination. The origin of the receptors is a man aged 30-40 years who received the YFV17D yellow fever vaccine.

The table lists this clonotype with many counts. The V and J genes are TRBV27 and TRBJ2-7, with 10 positions matching TRBD1. Germline trimming cut 2 bases from V and 2 bases from J; bases unmatched to any gene: 3. Germline CDR1 is MNHEY and CDR2 is SMNVEV (reference sequence). There are 15 residues in the CDR3. The CDR3 is CASSLRGTGAYEQYF. The CDR3 bases are TGTGCCAGCAGTTTAAGGGGGACAGGGGCCTACGAGCAGTACTTC.

The V call is TRBV18, the J call TRBJ1-1; D gene uncertain. With 2 bases removed from V and 3 bases from J, the gap between germline ends came to 7 bases. This CDR3 region has 13 residues. The V gene's germline CDR1 is KGHSH and CDR2 LQKENI. The CDR3 is CASSPNSYTEAFF. DNA for the CDR3: TGTGCCAGCTCACCAAACAGCTACACTGAAGCTTTCTTT.

This clonotype appeared a few times. The chain couples TRBV7-2 to TRBJ2-3; TRBD2 agrees at 10 bases. The germline V gene encodes CDR1 SGHTA and CDR2 FQGNSA. This CDR3 is 17 amino acids long. The J segment lost 1 base and the V segment lost 1 base, leaving 5 bases of the junction unmatched. The DNA of the CDR3 is TGTGCCAGCAGCTTAGTCTTTCTAGCGGGGGGCACAGATACGCAGTATTTT. Protein product: CASSLVFLAGGTDTQYF.

This clonotype appeared a few times. The chain has TRBV7-9 and TRBJ1-1, with D unclear. The CDR3 consists of 15 residues. Germline V gene sequence: CDR1 SEHNR, CDR2 FQNEAQ (reference sequence). V was clipped by 5 bases and J by 3 bases, with 16 bases between them. CDR3 DNA: TGTGCCAGCAGCCCTTCCAGGTTTCGGTACACTGAAGCTTTCTTT. Translated: CASSPSRFRYTEAFF.

This chain joins TRBV15 and TRBJ2-7, with 8 positions matching TRBD2. V lost 5 bases, J lost 1 base, and 7 bases stayed unmatched. Germline V CDR1 and CDR2: LNHNV, YYDKDF (reference sequence). The CDR3 has 15 amino acids. CDR3 coding DNA: TGTGCCACCAGCGTGACGGGACTAGTATCCTACGAGCAGTACTTC. This sequence encodes CATSVTGLVSYEQYF.

The chain couples TRBV6-4 to TRBJ2-5; D possibly corresponds to TRBD1 (5 bases). Germline V gene data show CDR1 as MRHNA and CDR2 as SNTAGT. The CDR3 sequence is 16 residues long. Trimming removed 0 bases from V and 3 bases from J, with 14 bases in between. The CDR3 loop reads CASSDSIGAVEETQYF. The CDR3, as DNA: TGTGCCAGCAGTGACTCTATTGGGGCAGTTGAAGAGACCCAGTACTTC.

A few counts support this clonotype. The chain couples TRBV6-1 to TRBJ1-2; no definite D call. V was shortened by 6 bases and J by 4 bases, with 18 bases between the two germline ends. The CDR3 runs to 15 residues. The V gene's germline CDR1 is MNHNS and CDR2 SASEGT. The chain's CDR3 is CASSPGVLISYGYTF. The CDR3 DNA reads TGTGCCAGCAGCCCCGGAGTTTTAATATCCTATGGCTACACCTTC.

This sequence joins TRBV5-1 and TRBJ1-1; D gene uncertain. Between the trimmed V and J ends, which lost 4 bases and 4 bases, there was a span of 8 bases. Per the germline V gene, CDR1 is SGHRS and CDR2 is YFSETQ. The CDR3 consists of 12 residues. Here the CDR3 reads CASSPEGTEAFF. The CDR3 nucleotides are TGCGCCAGCAGCCCAGAGGGCACTGAAGCTTTCTTT.

This clonotype was seen a handful of times. CDR3 nucleotides: TGTGCCAGCAGCTTAGCCTCCGACAGGATGACCTATGGCTACACCTTC. This gives the protein CASSLASDRMTYGYTF. The chain couples TRBV7-2 to TRBJ1-2; a weak D match, TRBD1 (6 bases). Germline-derived CDR1 and CDR2 are SGHTA and FQGNSA. Trimming left V 0 bases short and J 4 bases short, with 15 bases between. The CDR3 sequence is 16 residues long.

This clonotype turned up a few times. The CDR3 protein is CSARATNEKLFF. CDR3 nucleotides: TGCAGTGCCCGTGCAACTAATGAAAAACTGTTTTTT. The chain recombines TRBV20-1 with TRBJ1-4; D gene ambiguous. This CDR3 region has 12 residues. CDR1 and CDR2 from the germline V gene are DFQATT and SNEGSKA (reference sequence). The V gene lost 6 bases and the J gene lost 0 bases, with 5 bases spanning the gap.

This clonotype occurred a few times. This chain connects TRBV28 to TRBJ2-5; 7 bases agree with TRBD2. This CDR3 has 14 residues. The V segment lost 5 bases and the J segment 4 bases; nucleotides outside the gene matches: 7. Germline V lookup: CDR1 MDHEN, CDR2 SYDVKM. CDR3 sequence reads: CASSTAGGTETQYF. The CDR3 DNA reads TGTGCCAGCAGTACCGCCGGGGGGACAGAGACCCAGTACTTC.

This clonotype came up a few times. The CDR3 nucleotides are TGCAGTGCAAACGACAGGGAAGATGAGCAGTTCTTC. Its protein is CSANDREDEQFF. The chain recombines TRBV20-1 with TRBJ2-1, with TRBD1 matching over 7 bases. Germline V gene lookup returns CDR1 DFQATT and CDR2 SNEGSKA (reference sequence). J was trimmed by 8 bases and V by 6 bases; bases with no gene match: 7. This CDR3 comprises 12 residues.

The rearrangement links TRBV7-6 to TRBJ2-1; 7 bases are shared with TRBD2. Losses at the gene ends were 1 base for V and 4 bases for J; bases not matched to a gene: 7. The CDR3 consists of 16 residues. Germline V gives CDR1 SGHVS, CDR2 FNYEAQ. The CDR3 reads CASSLELTGGYNEQFF. Here the CDR3 DNA reads TGTGCCAGCAGCTTAGAACTGACGGGGGGATACAATGAGCAGTTCTTC. Together with reference TRBV7-6 and TRBJ2-1, the CDR3 gives the full variable domain: GAGVSQSPRYKVTKRGQDVALRCDPISGHVSLYWYRQALGQGPEFLTYFNYEAQQDKSGLPNDRFSAERPEGSISTLTIQRTEQRDSAMYRCASSLELTGGYNEQFFGPGTRLTVL.

This sequence joins TRBV20-1 and TRBJ2-7, with TRBD1 matching 7 bases. The CDR3 is made up of 13 amino acids. Germline V gene data show CDR1 as DFQATT and CDR2 as SNEGSKA (reference sequence). The V segment lost 5 bases and the J segment 0 bases; nucleotides outside the gene matches: 4. CDR3 loop: CSARDSVSYEQYF. In nucleotides, the CDR3 is TGCAGTGCTCGGGACAGTGTCTCCTACGAGCAGTACTTC.

This clonotype has just a few counts. V gene TRBV3-1 combines with J gene TRBJ2-1, with D maybe TRBD2 (6 bases). The CDR3 has 15 amino acids. The V gene lost 0 bases and the J gene lost 3 bases, with 9 bases spanning the gap. CDR1 and CDR2 from the germline V gene are LGHDT and YNNKEL (reference sequence). In DNA form, the CDR3 reads TGTGCCAGCAGCCAAGATCAGGGAGGCTACAATGAGCAGTTCTTC. It yields the protein CASSQDQGGYNEQFF.

The rearrangement joins TRBV6-1 to TRBJ1-6; 7 nucleotides align to TRBD1. V lost 10 bases to trimming and J lost 8 bases; unmatched junction nucleotides: 8. In germline, CDR1 is MNHNS, CDR2 SASEGT. The CDR3 has 13 amino acids. The CDR3 region is CAILTGRYSPLHF. The CDR3 DNA reads TGTGCCATCCTGACAGGGCGGTATTCACCCCTCCACTTT.

The V gene is TRBV28, the J gene TRBJ2-5, with 8 positions matching TRBD1. CDR1 and CDR2 (germline): MDHEN, SYDVKM. CDR3 length: 13 amino acids. J lost 4 bases, V lost 7 bases, and 5 bases had no gene match. DNA for the CDR3: TGTGCCAGCATCCGCGGACAGGGAGAGACCCAGTACTTC. Encoded protein: CASIRGQGETQYF. Drawing the rest from reference TRBV28 and TRBJ2-5, the complete variable domain is DVKVTQSSRYLVKRTGEKVFLECVQDMDHENMFWYRQDPGLGLRLIYFSYDVKMKEKGDIPEGYSVSREKKERFSLILESASTNQTSMYLCASIRGQGETQYFGPGTRLLVL.

This clonotype was observed a few times. The rearrangement uses TRBV27 and TRBJ2-1, with TRBD2 matching over 7 bases. Germline V gene lookup returns CDR1 MNHEY and CDR2 SMNVEV (reference sequence). With 8 bases clipped from V and 3 bases from J, the junction kept 10 bases outside the gene matches. The CDR3 extends over 15 amino acids. The CDR3, as DNA: TGTGCCAGCCGGTGGGAGGGACGAGGCTACAATGAGCAGTTCTTC. Its protein product is CASRWEGRGYNEQFF.

This clonotype has more than one count but fewer than ten. The genes are TRBV4-2 and TRBJ2-7, with D hard to call. V lost 0 bases, J lost 4 bases, and 13 bases lay in between. CDR3 length: 15 residues. Germline CDR1 and CDR2: LGHNA and YNFKEQ. CDR3 sequence reads: CASSQEQQTLYEQYF. The CDR3 region has the DNA TGTGCCAGCAGCCAAGAACAGCAAACGTTATACGAGCAGTACTTC.

This clonotype has only a few counts. J is TRBJ2-5 and V is TRBV20-1, with D perhaps TRBD1 (5 bases). V was pared by 6 bases and J by 1 base, with 9 bases between. There are 12 residues in the CDR3. CDR1 is DFQATT, CDR2 SNEGSKA, per germline (reference sequence). CDR3 nucleotide sequence: TGCAGTGCCCGAAGGGGCCAAGAGACCCAGTACTTC. Its translation is CSARRGQETQYF.

In this sample, this clonotype turned up a few times. The chain combines TRBV19 with TRBJ1-2; D not resolved. CDR1 and CDR2 from the germline V gene are LNHDA and SQIVND (reference sequence). CDR3 length: 16 amino acids. V was clipped by 1 base and J by 7 bases, with 19 bases between them. CDR3 residues: CASSIGLTQERSGYTF. The CDR3 coding sequence is TGTGCCAGTAGTATAGGTCTCACTCAAGAGCGGAGTGGCTACACCTTC.

This clonotype was observed a handful of times. The J gene is TRBJ2-1, the V gene TRBV6-2 or TRBV6-3; D tentatively reads TRBD1 or TRBD2 (6 bases each). The CDR3 extends over 15 amino acids. Trimming stripped 5 bases from V and 4 bases from J, with 15 bases between. CDR1 MNHEY and CDR2 SVGEGT come from the germline V gene. This CDR3 is CASSRPGASYNEQFF. CDR3 bases: TGTGCCAGCAGTCGGCCGGGGGCATCTTACAATGAGCAGTTCTTC.

This clonotype is a singleton in its sample. The CDR3, as DNA: TGTGCCAGCAACCCCCGGGATACCCGTACGCAGTATTTT. Translating it yields CASNPRDTRTQYF. V and J are TRBV7-9 and TRBJ2-3, with a tentative D call TRBD2 (5 bases). Trimming took off 7 bases at V and 8 bases at J, with 16 bases between the two ends. Per the germline V gene, CDR1 is SEHNR and CDR2 is FQNEAQ (reference sequence). The CDR3 length is 13 residues.

The chain carries TRBV5-1 and TRBJ2-2; TRBD1 agrees at 8 bases. The CDR3 is 15 amino acids. In germline, CDR1 is SGHRS, CDR2 YFSETQ. V gave up 4 bases and J gave up 3 bases; unmatched junction bases: 5. The CDR3 sequence is CASSLQGVDTGELFF. DNA of the CDR3: TGCGCCAGCAGCCTACAGGGGGTGGACACCGGGGAGCTGTTTTTT.

The V gene is TRBV18, the J gene TRBJ2-1; D may be TRBD2 (7 bases). V was trimmed by 3 bases and J by 8 bases, leaving 14 bases between them. CDR3 length: 14 amino acids. Germline V gene sequence: CDR1 KGHSH, CDR2 LQKENI. The CDR3 loop reads CASSPGGGRDEQFF. The CDR3 nucleotides are TGTGCCAGCTCACCCGGCGGGGGCCGGGATGAGCAGTTCTTC.

The gene calls are TRBV20-1 and TRBJ1-1, with D unresolved. Trimming left V 6 bases short and J 3 bases short, with 14 bases between. Per germline, CDR1 DFQATT and CDR2 SNEGSKA (reference sequence). This CDR3 is built from 13 residues. The CDR3 is CSASPVFDTEAFF. CDR3 nucleotides: TGCAGTGCATCGCCGGTTTTCGACACTGAAGCTTTCTTT.